These 13 T cell receptor beta chains were all obtained from the same sample, sequenced in a study of blood T cell repertoires in COVID-19. The data were produced by immunoSEQ multiplex PCR, yet TCRdb's version contains in-frame clones alone and is incomplete. The table records 280,000 or so clones, 88% of them present only once. The sample consisted of peripheral blood. These receptors all come from a woman in her 30s who had recovered from COVID-19.

The genes are TRBV9 and TRBJ2-3; D may be TRBD1 (5 bases). The DNA end is more similar to TRBJ1-3, so the J call may be wrong. Germline-derived CDR1 and CDR2 are SGDLS and YYNGEE. The CDR3 totals 15 residues. CDR3 sequence: CASSVGSTSGGAIYF. The CDR3 DNA sequence: TGTGCCAGCAGCGTAGGCTCGACTAGCGGGGGGGCCATATATTTT.

CDR3 loop: CASSLVIRGSGGYTF. The DNA of the CDR3 is TGTGCCAGCAGCTTAGTAATCAGGGGGTCTGGCGGCTACACCTTC. The genes are TRBV7-8 and TRBJ1-2; the match to TRBD1 covers 7 bases. This CDR3 is built from 15 residues. Trimming at V came to 1 base and at J to 8 bases, leaving 10 bases not matched to a gene. Germline V lookup: CDR1 SGHVS, CDR2 FQNEAQ.

This chain joins TRBV11-2 and TRBJ2-5; perhaps TRBD2 as D (7 bases). Trimming left V 2 bases short and J 5 bases short, with 12 bases between. From germline, CDR1 is SGHAT and CDR2 FQNNGV. CDR3 length: 14 amino acids. CDR3 coding DNA: TGTGCCAGCAGCTTATTGGGGGGGCGGGAGACCCAGTACTTC. Translating it yields CASSLLGGRETQYF.

The rearrangement joins TRBV19 to TRBJ2-5; possibly TRBD1 for D (6 bases). Trimming removed 5 bases at V and 1 base at J, with 17 bases between. The CDR3 extends over 16 amino acids. CDR1 and CDR2 from the germline V gene are LNHDA and SQIVND (reference sequence). CDR3 loop: CASSPAPDRFQETQYF. As DNA, the CDR3 is TGTGCCAGTAGTCCTGCCCCTGACAGGTTCCAAGAGACCCAGTACTTC. The complete variable domain, with remaining parts taken from reference TRBV19 and TRBJ2-5, reads DGGITQSPKYLFRKEGQNVTLSCEQNLNHDAMYWYRQDPGQGLRLIYYSQIVNDFQKGDIAEGYSVSREKKESFPLTVTSAQKNPTAFYLCASSPAPDRFQETQYFGPGTRLLVL.

The V call is TRBV7-3, the J call TRBJ2-5, with TRBD1 as a possible D gene (5 bases). The germline gives CDR1 SGHTA, CDR2 FQGTGA. V was trimmed by 1 base and J by 0 bases, leaving 6 bases between them. The CDR3 totals 14 residues. CDR3 in amino acids: CASSLKGYQETQYF. CDR3 in DNA: TGTGCCAGCAGCTTAAAGGGGTACCAAGAGACCCAGTACTTC.

The chain carries TRBV15 and TRBJ2-3; D is perhaps TRBD1 (6 bases). V lost 4 bases to trimming and J lost 0 bases, with 11 bases between them. Germline V gene sequence: CDR1 LNHNV, CDR2 YYDKDF (reference sequence). The CDR3 consists of 15 residues. The CDR3 reads CATSTERGSTDTQYF. In DNA form, the CDR3 reads TGTGCCACCAGCACAGAGAGGGGGAGCACAGATACGCAGTATTTT.

The DNA for the CDR3 is TGTGCCAGCAGTTTAGGTCCTAACGTCGGGGGTGGCTACACCTTC. Residues: CASSLGPNVGGGYTF. V is TRBV28 and J is TRBJ1-2; TRBD1 is a possible D gene (5 bases). This CDR3 has 15 residues. V lost 2 bases, J lost 7 bases, and 17 bases lay in between. The germline gives CDR1 MDHEN, CDR2 SYDVKM.

The chain is built from TRBV28 and TRBJ1-2; no definite D call. The V gene's germline CDR1 is MDHEN and CDR2 SYDVKM. V was cut by 5 bases and J by 4 bases, with 14 bases left in between. The CDR3 length is 14 residues. CDR3 residues: CASSTRRSSYGYTF. CDR3 nucleotides: TGTGCCAGCAGTACCCGACGGAGTAGCTATGGCTACACCTTC.

J is TRBJ2-7 and V is TRBV7-9; the D is unclear. The CDR3 totals 15 residues. Germline V gene sequence: CDR1 SEHNR, CDR2 FQNEAQ (reference sequence). Trimming pared 1 base from V and 2 bases from J, leaving 12 bases between. This CDR3 reads CASSLGGKEPYEQYF. The CDR3 nucleotides are TGTGCCAGCAGCTTAGGCGGAAAAGAACCCTACGAGCAGTACTTC.

This rearrangement joins TRBV7-8 to TRBJ2-7, with D possibly matching TRBD1 (6 bases). This CDR3 comprises 13 residues. Germline assignment: CDR1 SGHVS and CDR2 FQNEAQ. The germline V and J ends were trimmed by 5 bases and 5 bases, with 13 bases remaining between them. The CDR3 here is CASSPTGLNEQYF. In DNA, the CDR3 is TGTGCCAGCAGCCCGACAGGTCTCAACGAGCAGTACTTC.

The CDR3 DNA follows: TGTGCCAGTAGTACCGGACAGGGGAACTATGGCTACACCTTC. It specifies CASSTGQGNYGYTF. The chain is built from TRBV19 and TRBJ1-2; 9 positions agree with TRBD1. J gave up 2 bases and V 4 bases, and 2 bases lay outside the gene matches. CDR3 length: 14 amino acids. Germline V gene sequence: CDR1 LNHDA, CDR2 SQIVND (reference sequence).

V gene TRBV3-1 (or the pseudogene TRBV3-2) combines with J gene TRBJ2-3; 14 nucleotides align to TRBD2. The V and J ends lost 0 bases and 7 bases, in that order; junction bases with no gene match: 18. This CDR3 comprises 21 residues. The germline V gene has CDR1 LGHDT and CDR2 YNNKEL (reference sequence). The DNA of the CDR3 is TGTGCCAGCAGCCAAGATGGGGGTCTTCCGGGACTAGCGGGGGAGCCTAATACGCAGTATTTT. It is translated as CASSQDGGLPGLAGEPNTQYF.

In this sample, this clone turned up a few times. The gene calls are TRBV7-9 and TRBJ1-6; 8 bases are shared with TRBD1. Germline CDR1 and CDR2: SEHNR and FQNEAQ (reference sequence). The CDR3 is 17 amino acids. J was trimmed by 7 bases and V by 5 bases; bases with no gene match: 13. The CDR3 DNA is TGTGCCAGCAGCCCTTCCCGGACAGGGCGGGGGAATTCACCCCTCCACTTT. Encoded protein: CASSPSRTGRGNSPLHF.